This record covers a single TCR beta chain. The antigen it binds to is not known. No base quality information exists; no much larger clone differs at one position. Genomic DNA was isolated from the sorted cells so that the TCRbeta CDR3 region could be sequenced. The immunoSEQ Assay was used to sequence the TCRbeta CDR3 regions. In its TCRdb copy, this immuneACCESS table keeps in-frame sequences only and misses some clones. Where compared with another copy, unresolved V genes explain less than half of these, and the others have no known cause. For this sample the table gives 60,000 to 70,000 clones, of which approximately 86% were detected only once. The top ten clonotypes cover around 0.6% of the sample. This sample is part of a study of OX40 agonist ivuxolimab in advanced cancers. About the full investigation: The costimulatory receptor OX40 (CD134) was targeted by ivuxolimab, a fully human IgG2 agonistic monoclonal antibody. Intravenous ivuxolimab was administered to patients every 2 weeks at six dose levels: 0.01, 0.1, 0.3, 1.5, 3 and 10 mg/kg. Of the roughly 53 patients in dose escalation, approximately 20 had hepatocellular carcinoma, some 15 had melanoma, 9 had renal cell carcinoma and 9 had head and neck cancer. In the dose-escalation cohort, approximately 83% of patients were male, and the mean age was around 60 years with a range of about 20 to 80. Patients were allowed to have had prior anti-PD-1, anti-PD-L1 or anti-CTLA-4 therapy, and roughly 40% of the dose-escalation patients had previously received checkpoint inhibitors. Three dose-escalation patients achieved partial responses, one with hepatocellular carcinoma and two with cutaneous melanoma. Peripheral TCRbeta sequencing aimed to test whether ivuxolimab altered TCR sequence diversity and caused clonal T-cell expansion. The paper covers the monotherapy dose-escalation part of the phase I ivuxolimab trial, which included N of about 56 patients.

The paper as a whole reports these results and caveats: Antigen specificity was not determined for the clonally expanded peripheral T cells. Clonal expansion of both CD4+ and CD8+ blood T cells was observed from baseline to week 6 at doses 0.1 to 3.0 mg/kg. After ivuxolimab, expanded clones were on average more numerous among CD8+ T cells than among CD4+ T cells. In partial responders in the 0.1-3.0 mg/kg groups, normalized peripheral clonal expansion was found to be among the lowest, especially among CD8+ T cells. Low levels of normalized T-cell clonal expansion were also shown by some nonresponding patients.

Patients with a history of autoimmune disease or receiving systemic immunosuppression were excluded from the trial. Peripheral blood for TCR sequencing was collected from all dose cohorts at baseline, on cycle 4 day 1, and on cycle 7 day 1. The samples were drawn from a first-in-human, open-label, multicenter phase I dose-escalation trial of ivuxolimab. Adults with locally advanced or metastatic melanoma, renal cell carcinoma, hepatocellular carcinoma or head and neck squamous cell carcinoma were enrolled in the trial. Before TCR sequencing, CD4+ T cells and CD8+ T cells from peripheral blood were sorted into separate populations. Via the germline V gene, CDR1 is SGHTA and CDR2 FQGNSA. From cysteine to phenylalanine, the CDR3 is 15 amino acids long. CDR3 DNA only is kept here, 45 bases in frame from base 1. V gives up 6 bases and J gives up 2 bases, and the segment between their germline ends measures 16 bases.

This clonotype was obtained from an adult with an advanced solid tumor such as melanoma, head and neck, liver or kidney cancer. The sequencing here drew on CD4+ or CD8+ T cells sorted from blood, taken in a trial of the OX40 agonist ivuxolimab. The chain is assembled from TRBV7-2 and TRBJ1-2; the D gene cannot be named for sure. The CDR3 region reads CASRYLGSGNYGYTF. The DNA sequence is as follows: TGTGCCAGCAGGTACTTAGGTTCGGGGAACTATGGCTACACCTTC. Reference TRBV7-2 and TRBJ1-2 proteins supply the regions before and after the CDR3; the full variable domain is: GAGVSQSPSNKVTEKGKDVELRCDPISGHTALYWYRQSLGQGLEFLIYFQGNSAPDKSGLPSDRFSAERTGGSVSTLTIQRTQQEDSAVYLCASRYLGSGNYGYTFGSGTRLTVV.